The source of this T cell receptor (beta chain) is a study of blood T cell repertoires in COVID-19. About the research overall: Italy, Spain and the United States were the sources of the convalescent and acute COVID-19 samples.

Authors' data handling: Amplification from reference gene primers served as the basis for estimated nucleated cell counts. TCRdb's table, derived via immunoSEQ multiplex PCR, lists solely in-frame clones and lacks some. Clone size and the V and J calls come from that table; the DNA yielded D and trimming. Here the sample spans some 100,000 clones, more than 90% being singletons. The receptor was isolated from a man between 65 and 85 years old with acute or convalescent COVID-19. Sequencing was done on a sample of peripheral blood.

This chain's CDR3 is CASSRTAYGYTF. The CDR3 nucleotides are TGTGCCAGCAGCCGGACAGCTTATGGCTACACCTTC. The chain employs TRBV12-3 or TRBV12-4 and TRBJ1-2; a possible D gene is TRBD1 (6 bases). Trimming removed 6 bases at V and 5 bases at J, with 10 bases between. The length of the CDR3 is 12 residues.